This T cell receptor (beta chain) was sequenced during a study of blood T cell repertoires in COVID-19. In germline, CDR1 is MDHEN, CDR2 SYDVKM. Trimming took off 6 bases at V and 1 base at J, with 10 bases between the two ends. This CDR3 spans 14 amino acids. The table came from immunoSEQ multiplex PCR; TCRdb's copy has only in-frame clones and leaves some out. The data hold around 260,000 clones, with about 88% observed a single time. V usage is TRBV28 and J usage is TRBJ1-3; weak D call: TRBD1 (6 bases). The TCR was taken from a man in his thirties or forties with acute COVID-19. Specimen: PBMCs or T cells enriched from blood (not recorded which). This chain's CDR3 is CASSPGQSGNTIYF. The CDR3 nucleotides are TGTGCCAGCAGCCCCGGACAGTCTGGAAACACCATATATTTT.